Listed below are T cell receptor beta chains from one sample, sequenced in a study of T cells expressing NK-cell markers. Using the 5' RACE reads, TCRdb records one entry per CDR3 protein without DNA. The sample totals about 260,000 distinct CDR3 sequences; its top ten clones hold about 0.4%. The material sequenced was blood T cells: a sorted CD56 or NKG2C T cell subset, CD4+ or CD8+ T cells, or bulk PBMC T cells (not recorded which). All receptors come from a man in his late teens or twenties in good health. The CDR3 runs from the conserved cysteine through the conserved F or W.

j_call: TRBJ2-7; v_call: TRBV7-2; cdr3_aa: CASSLAGTLRDYEQYF
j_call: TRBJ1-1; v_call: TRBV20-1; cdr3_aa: CSARTLDRAVTEAFF
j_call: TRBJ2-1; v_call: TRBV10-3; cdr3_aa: CAIREGSGSYEQFF
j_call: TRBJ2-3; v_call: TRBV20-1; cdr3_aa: CSAKGLVTNTQYF
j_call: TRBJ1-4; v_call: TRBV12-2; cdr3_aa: CASRLERYTGNEKLFF
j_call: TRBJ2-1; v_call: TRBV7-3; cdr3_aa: CASSPAGGVNEQFF
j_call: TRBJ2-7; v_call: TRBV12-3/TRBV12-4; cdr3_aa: CASSPAQGTAYEQYF
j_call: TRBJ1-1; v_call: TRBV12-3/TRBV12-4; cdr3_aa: CASRLAGGASGFF
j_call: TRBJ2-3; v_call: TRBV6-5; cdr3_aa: CASSYERRADTQYF
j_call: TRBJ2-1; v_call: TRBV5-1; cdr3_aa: CASSLEGHGTNEQFF
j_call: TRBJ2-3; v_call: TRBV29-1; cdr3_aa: CSVGMHPDTQYF
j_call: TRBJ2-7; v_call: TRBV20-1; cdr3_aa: CSARARGYSYEQYF
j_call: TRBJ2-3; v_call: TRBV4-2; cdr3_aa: CASSQAISSYTDTQYF
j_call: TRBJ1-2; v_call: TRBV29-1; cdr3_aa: CSTTRGEGYGYTF
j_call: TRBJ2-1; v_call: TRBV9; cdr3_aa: CASSAVSGPRYNEQFF
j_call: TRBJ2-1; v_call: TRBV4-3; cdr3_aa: CASSQGRTGFNEQFF
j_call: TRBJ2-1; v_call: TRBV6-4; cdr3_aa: CASAIAGAHNEQFF
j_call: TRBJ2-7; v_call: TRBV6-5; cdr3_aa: CASSYSGGYSYEQYF
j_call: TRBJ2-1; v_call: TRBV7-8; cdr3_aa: CASSLARKGHSSFQFF
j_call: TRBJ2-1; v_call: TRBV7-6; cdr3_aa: CASSLYGDEQFF
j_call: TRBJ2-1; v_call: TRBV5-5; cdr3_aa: CASSSGLDEQFF
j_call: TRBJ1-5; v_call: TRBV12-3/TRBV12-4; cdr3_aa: CASSPLGDSNQPQHF
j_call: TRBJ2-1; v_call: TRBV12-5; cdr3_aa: CASGLDARVYEQFF
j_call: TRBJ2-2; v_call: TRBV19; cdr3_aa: CASSITGGPGGELFF
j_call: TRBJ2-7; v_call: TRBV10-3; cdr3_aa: CAISEFKGGLTYEQYF
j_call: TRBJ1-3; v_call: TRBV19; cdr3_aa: CASRTGRPDSGNTIYF
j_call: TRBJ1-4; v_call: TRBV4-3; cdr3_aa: CASSQVTENEKLFF
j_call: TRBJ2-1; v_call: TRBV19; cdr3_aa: CASSPYKGLAGYNEQFF
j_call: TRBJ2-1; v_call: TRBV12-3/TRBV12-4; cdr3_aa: CASSLTAIQGNEQFF
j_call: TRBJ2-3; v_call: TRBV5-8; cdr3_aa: CASSRDSTDTQYF
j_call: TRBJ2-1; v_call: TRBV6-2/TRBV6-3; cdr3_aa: CASRRAGAMSEQFF
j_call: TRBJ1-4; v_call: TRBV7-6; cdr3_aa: CASSSTTPGQGNEKLFF
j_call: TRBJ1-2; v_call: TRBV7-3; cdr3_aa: CASSLGAKGYGYTF
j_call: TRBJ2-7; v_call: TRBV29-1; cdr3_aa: CSVEPGRDRGSYEQYF
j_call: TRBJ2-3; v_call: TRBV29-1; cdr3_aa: CSISRDRATDTQYF
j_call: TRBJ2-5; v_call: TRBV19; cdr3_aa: CASKKREGPETQYF
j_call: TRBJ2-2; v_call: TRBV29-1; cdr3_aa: CSVVLAGINGELFF
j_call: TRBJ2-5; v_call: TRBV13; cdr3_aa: CASSPPTGYPQETQYF
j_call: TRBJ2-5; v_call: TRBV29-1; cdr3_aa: CSVGGDNYQETQYF
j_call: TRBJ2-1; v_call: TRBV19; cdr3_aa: CASSIEPLAGSSYNEQFF
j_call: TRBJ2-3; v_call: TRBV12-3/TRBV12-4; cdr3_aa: CASNPDRAKYTDTQYF